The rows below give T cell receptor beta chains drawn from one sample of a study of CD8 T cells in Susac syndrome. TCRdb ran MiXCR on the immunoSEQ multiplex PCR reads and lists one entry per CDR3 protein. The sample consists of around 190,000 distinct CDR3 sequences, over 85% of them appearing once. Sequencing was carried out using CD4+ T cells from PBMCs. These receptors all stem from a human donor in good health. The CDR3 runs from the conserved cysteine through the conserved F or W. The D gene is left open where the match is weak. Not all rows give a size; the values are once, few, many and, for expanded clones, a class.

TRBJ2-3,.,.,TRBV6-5,CASRKWGDTQYF,TGTGCCAGCAGGAAGTGGGGAGATACGCAGTATTTT
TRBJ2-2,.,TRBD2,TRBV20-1,CSAPPSGGVGELFF,TGCAGTGCCCCCCCGTCGGGGGGAGTCGGGGAGCTGTTTTTT
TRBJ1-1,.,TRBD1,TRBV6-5,CASLGGSLLNTEAFF,TGTGCCAGTCTAGGGGGCTCCCTCTTGAACACTGAAGCTTTCTTT
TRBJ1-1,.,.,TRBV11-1,CASSLDLTTEAFF,TGTGCCAGCAGCTTAGACTTGACAACTGAAGCTTTCTTT
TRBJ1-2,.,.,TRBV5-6,CASSLVMVGGYTF,TGTGCCAGCAGCTTGGTGATGGTGGGTGGCTACACCTTC
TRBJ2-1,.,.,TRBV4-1,CASSQDRFREQFF,TGCGCCAGCAGCCAAGATCGGTTTCGGGAGCAGTTCTTC
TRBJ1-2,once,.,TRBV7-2,CASNTRGNYGYTF,TGTGCCAGCAATACGCGCGGGAACTATGGCTACACCTTC
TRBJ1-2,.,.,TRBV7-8,CASSRRGNMGGYTF,TGTGCCAGCAGCCGCCGGGGAAACATGGGAGGCTACACCTTC
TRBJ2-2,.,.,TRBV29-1,CSVVKGAGELFF,TGCAGCGTTGTTAAAGGGGCCGGGGAGCTGTTTTTT
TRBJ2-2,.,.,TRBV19,CASTAIGAGGELFF,TGTGCCAGTACCGCGATTGGGGCCGGCGGGGAGCTGTTTTTT
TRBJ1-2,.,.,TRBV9,CASSGGDGYTF,TGTGCCAGCAGCGGTGGGGACGGCTACACCTTC
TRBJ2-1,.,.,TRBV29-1,CSVEHYNEQFF,TGCAGCGTTGAACACTACAATGAGCAGTTCTTC
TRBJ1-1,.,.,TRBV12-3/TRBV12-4,CASSLRWQNTEAFF,TGTGCCAGCAGTTTAAGGTGGCAGAACACTGAAGCTTTCTTT
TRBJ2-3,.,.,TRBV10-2,CASRATGVSTDTQYF,TGCGCCAGCAGGGCGACGGGGGTAAGCACAGATACGCAGTATTTT
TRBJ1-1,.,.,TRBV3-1,CASSQEQGRTEAFF,TGTGCCAGCAGCCAAGAGCAGGGTAGGACTGAAGCTTTCTTT
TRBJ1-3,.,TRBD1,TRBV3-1,CASNLGGQFSGNTIYF,TGTGCCAGCAACCTCGGGGGACAGTTCTCTGGAAACACCATATATTTT
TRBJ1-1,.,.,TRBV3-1,CASSLFQGNTEAFF,TGTGCCAGCAGCCTCTTTCAGGGGAACACTGAAGCTTTCTTT
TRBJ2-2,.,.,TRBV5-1,CASSLGTRSPGELFF,TGCGCCAGCAGCTTGGGTACTCGCTCCCCCGGGGAGCTGTTTTTT
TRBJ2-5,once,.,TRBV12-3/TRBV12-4,CASSFGGIMETQYF,TGTGCCAGCAGTTTCGGAGGGATAATGGAGACCCAGTACTTC
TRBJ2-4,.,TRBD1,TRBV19,CASSSWTGGVGWAKNIQYF,TGTGCCAGTAGTTCCTGGACAGGGGGCGTCGGGTGGGCCAAAAACATTCAGTACTTC
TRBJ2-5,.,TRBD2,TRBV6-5,CASSFRTSGGEETQYF,TGTGCCAGCAGTTTCCGGACTAGCGGGGGAGAAGAGACCCAGTACTTC
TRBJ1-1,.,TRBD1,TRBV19,CASSINPGQGREAFF,TGTGCCAGTAGTATAAATCCGGGACAGGGGCGTGAAGCTTTCTTT
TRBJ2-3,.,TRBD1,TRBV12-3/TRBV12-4,CASRRTGVDTQYF,TGTGCCAGCAGACGGACAGGGGTGGATACGCAGTATTTT
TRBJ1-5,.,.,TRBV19,CASSPWGPGPDNQPQHF,TGTGCCAGTAGTCCCTGGGGGCCCGGACCCGATAATCAGCCCCAGCATTTT
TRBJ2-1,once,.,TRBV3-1,CASSQVEGNEQFF,TGTGCCAGCAGCCAAGTAGAAGGAAATGAGCAGTTCTTC
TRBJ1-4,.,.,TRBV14,CANERRLTNEKLFF,TGTGCCAACGAACGACGTCTCACTAATGAAAAACTGTTTTTT
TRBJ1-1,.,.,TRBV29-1,CSVDRRNTGNTEAFF,TGCAGCGTTGATCGGAGGAACACAGGAAACACTGAAGCTTTCTTT
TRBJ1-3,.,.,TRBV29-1,CSVLSQNSGNTIYF,TGCAGCGTTTTAAGTCAGAACTCTGGAAACACCATATATTTT
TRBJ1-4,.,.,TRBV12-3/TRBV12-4,CASRPAATNEKLFF,TGTGCCAGCAGGCCAGCCGCAACTAATGAAAAACTGTTTTTT
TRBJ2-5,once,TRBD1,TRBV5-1,CASSLARGQGSQETQYF,TGCGCCAGCAGCTTGGCCAGGGGACAGGGAAGCCAAGAGACCCAGTACTTC
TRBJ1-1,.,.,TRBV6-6,CASSSRANTEAFF,TGTGCCAGCAGTTCCAGGGCGAACACTGAAGCTTTCTTT
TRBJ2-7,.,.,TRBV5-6,CASSVSLRTVEEIEQYF,TGTGCCAGCAGCGTAAGCCTCAGGACAGTCGAAGAGATCGAGCAGTACTTC
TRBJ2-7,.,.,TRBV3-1,CASSQAIAMGEQYF,TGTGCCAGCAGCCAAGCGATAGCGATGGGCGAGCAGTACTTC